This T cell receptor beta chain was documented in a study of T-cell reconstitution after alpha-beta-depleted transplantation in children. Unique molecular identifiers were used in preparing the TCRbeta library. MiXCR, run by TCRdb on the PCR reads, gives a single entry per CDR3 protein. The repertoire includes 350,000 to 450,000 distinct CDR3 sequences, 13% of them detected once, and about 4% sits in the top ten. The germline V and J ends were trimmed by 6 bases and 4 bases, with 18 bases remaining between them. The CDR3 is 15 amino acids. This clonotype has a count of ten or more. Sequences were derived from PBMCs, sampled from the stem cell graft. This sequence was found in a human donor who donated a stem cell graft to a child with Fanconi anemia. This sequence joins TRBV12-3 or TRBV12-4 and TRBJ2-5; D possibly matches TRBD1 or TRBD2 (6 bases each). The CDR3 loop is CASSPRMGGRETQYF. CDR3 nucleotides: TGTGCCAGCAGCCCCCGTATGGGGGGCCGAGAGACCCAGTACTTC.